This entry lists 26 T cell receptor beta chains sequenced from one sample in a study of a mutant IDH1 vaccine in newly diagnosed glioma. Noted time point: baseline, week 1 (first vaccination visit). The treatment was: pre-vaccination baseline after standard-of-care therapy. Produced via immunoSEQ multiplex PCR; TCRdb's table is partial and in-frame only. The table has around 100,000 clones, approximately 80% seen once. Material: PBMCs, obtained from a glioma patient treated with radiotherapy, temozolomide or both. These receptors were taken from a man in his forties with glioma. Some clones in this sample may be carry-over from other donors' samples.

The CDR3 region is CASSLGLQETQYF. CDR3 nucleotides: TGTGCCAGCAGCTTGGGACTGCAAGAGACCCAGTACTTC. The chain employs TRBV5-6 and TRBJ2-5; D gene ambiguous. The CDR3 is 13 amino acids. The germline V gene encodes CDR1 SGHDT and CDR2 YYEEEE. The V and J ends lost 0 bases and 2 bases respectively, with 5 bases between them.

The chain is built from TRBV2 and TRBJ1-1; 7 bases agree with TRBD1. Trimming removed 8 bases from V and 5 bases from J; junction bases left unmatched: 11. The CDR3 has 14 residues. Per germline, CDR1 SNHLY and CDR2 FYNNEI. The chain's CDR3 is CASSPRGLDTEAFF. In nucleotides, the CDR3 is TGTGCCAGCTCCCCGAGGGGGCTGGATACTGAAGCTTTCTTT.

The V gene is TRBV6-5, the J gene TRBJ2-7, with D unclear. The CDR3 consists of 15 residues. The V and J ends lost 0 bases and 3 bases respectively, with 12 bases between them. The germline V gene has CDR1 MNHEY and CDR2 SVGAGI. The CDR3 spells CASSYSSLGVYEQYF. CDR3 nucleotides: TGTGCCAGCAGTTACTCATCCCTGGGCGTCTACGAGCAGTACTTC.

The V and J genes are TRBV19 and TRBJ1-2, with D perhaps matching TRBD1 (5 bases). The germline V and J ends were trimmed by 3 bases and 4 bases, with 9 bases remaining between them. The CDR3 is made up of 13 amino acids. The V gene's germline CDR1 is LNHDA and CDR2 SQIVND (reference sequence). The CDR3 nucleotides are TGTGCCAGTAGTATGCAGGGAGTCTATGGCTACACCTTC. This codes for CASSMQGVYGYTF.

This clone was observed a single time. The V call is TRBV2, the J call TRBJ2-5, with D perhaps TRBD2 (5 bases). The germline gives CDR1 SNHLY, CDR2 FYNNEI. This CDR3 has 12 amino acids. V shed 8 bases and J shed 8 bases, with 15 bases lying between them. CDR3 DNA sequence: TGTGCCAGCGGTTCTAAGAGGGATACCCAGTACTTC. Its translation is CASGSKRDTQYF.

CDR3 in DNA: TGTGCCAGCAGCCAATCCGGGGGGCGTTACAATGAGCAGTTCTTC. It encodes CASSQSGGRYNEQFF. The rearrangement joins TRBV14 to TRBJ2-1; tentative D call: TRBD2 (7 bases). V was pared by 2 bases and J by 4 bases, with 12 bases between. The V gene's germline CDR1 is SGHDN and CDR2 FVKESK. The CDR3 is 15 amino acids.

The chain couples TRBV27 to TRBJ2-1; 9 bases match TRBD1. CDR3 length equals 15 residues. Germline CDR1 is MNHEY and CDR2 is SMNVEV (reference sequence). V was pared by 6 bases and J by 5 bases, with 8 bases of the junction left unmatched. The DNA of the CDR3 is TGTGCCAGCAGAGGCTTGGGACAGGGTAACAATGAGCAGTTCTTC. Translation: CASRGLGQGNNEQFF.

A single count supports this clone. The V and J genes are TRBV6-5 and TRBJ1-4; possible D gene TRBD1, 5 bases. CDR1 and CDR2 from the germline V gene are MNHEY and SVGAGI. V shed 2 bases and J shed 8 bases, with 18 bases lying between them. CDR3 length: 16 residues. The CDR3 nucleotides are TGTGCCAGCAGTTACGATGCCGGGGGAGGGTACGAAAAACTGTTTTTT. This sequence encodes CASSYDAGGGYEKLFF.

Here the CDR3 reads CASGGQRQETQYF. The CDR3 DNA follows: TGTGCCAGCGGTGGACAGCGCCAAGAGACCCAGTACTTC. The rearrangement joins TRBV2 to TRBJ2-5; a possible D gene is TRBD1 (6 bases). Trimming removed 8 bases from V and 1 base from J, with 11 bases in between. The germline gives CDR1 SNHLY, CDR2 FYNNEI. CDR3 size: 13 residues. Full variable domain (missing parts from reference TRBV2 and TRBJ2-5): EPEVTQTPSHQVTQMGQEVILRCVPISNHLYFYWYRQILGQKVEFLVSFYNNEISEKSEIFDDQFSVERPDGSNFTLKIRSTKLEDSAMYFCASGGQRQETQYFGPGTRLLVL.

This chain connects TRBV7-9 to TRBJ1-1; no firm D call. The CDR3 covers 12 residues. V lost 6 bases to trimming and J lost 1 base, with 6 bases between them. Germline CDR1 is SEHNR and CDR2 is FQNEAQ (reference sequence). In DNA, the CDR3 is TGTGCCAGCAGGAACCCGAACACTGAAGCTTTCTTT. Translated, it gives CASRNPNTEAFF. The entire variable domain, with the rest obtained from reference TRBV7-9 and TRBJ1-1, is as follows: DTGVSQNPRHKITKRGQNVTFRCDPISEHNRLYWYRQTLGQGPEFLTYFQNEAQLEKSRLLSDRFSAERPKGSFSTLEIQRTEQGDSAMYLCASRNPNTEAFFGQGTRLTVV.

The V call is TRBV2, the J call TRBJ2-7; 11 positions match TRBD1. With 3 bases clipped from V and 3 bases from J, the junction kept 4 bases outside the gene matches. CDR1 and CDR2 (germline): SNHLY, FYNNEI. This CDR3 region has 15 residues. CDR3 region: CASSDRGQGGYEQYF. Here the CDR3 DNA reads TGTGCCAGCAGTGATAGGGGACAGGGGGGCTACGAGCAGTACTTC.

V and J are TRBV4-2 and TRBJ2-7, with D possibly TRBD1 on 6 matching bases. The length of the CDR3 is 14 residues. V gave up 0 bases and J gave up 10 bases, with 16 bases separating them. Germline CDR1 and CDR2: LGHNA and YNFKEQ. DNA for the CDR3: TGTGCCAGCAGCCAAGAAATTGGCACAGGGCCCCAGTACTTC. The encoded protein is CASSQEIGTGPQYF.

The CDR3 is CASSPIQGAHTSRELFF. The DNA of the CDR3 is TGTGCCAGCAGCCCAATCCAAGGGGCTCACACTTCCCGGGAGCTGTTTTTT. This chain connects TRBV7-2 to TRBJ2-2; D is perhaps TRBD1 (5 bases). Trimming pared 5 bases from V and 9 bases from J, leaving 25 bases between. The length of the CDR3 is 17 residues. CDR1 is SGHTA and CDR2 is FQGNSA in the germline V gene.

The chain has TRBV4-1 and TRBJ2-2; D is unclear. The germline gives CDR1 MGHRA, CDR2 YSYEKL. V gave up 1 base and J gave up 5 bases, with 8 bases separating them. The CDR3 runs to 14 residues. CDR3 sequence reads: CASSQVGITGELFF. CDR3 nucleotides: TGCGCCAGCAGCCAAGTGGGAATTACCGGGGAGCTGTTTTTT.

The V call is TRBV7-2, the J call TRBJ2-3; D is perhaps TRBD2 (6 bases). Germline V gene data show CDR1 as SGHTA and CDR2 as FQGNSA. This CDR3 comprises 13 residues. Trimming took off 5 bases at V and 7 bases at J, with 13 bases between the two ends. The CDR3 protein is CASSRGDRYTQYF. DNA of the CDR3: TGTGCCAGCAGCCGCGGGGACCGCTATACGCAGTATTTT. The full variable domain, in which reference TRBV7-2 and TRBJ2-3 provide the parts outside the CDR3, is GAGVSQSPSNKVTEKGKDVELRCDPISGHTALYWYRQSLGQGLEFLIYFQGNSAPDKSGLPSDRFSAERTGGSVSTLTIQRTQQEDSAVYLCASSRGDRYTQYFGPGTRLTVL.

The chain has TRBV2 and TRBJ1-4; D perhaps matches TRBD1 (5 bases). Trimming left V 11 bases short and J 4 bases short, with 14 bases between. Per germline, CDR1 SNHLY and CDR2 FYNNEI. This CDR3 has 13 residues. DNA for the CDR3: TGTGCCTCACTCGGGGCGGATAATGAAAAACTGTTTTTT. It yields the protein CASLGADNEKLFF.

The chain combines TRBV7-2 with TRBJ1-5, with D hard to call. With 5 bases removed from V and 4 bases from J, the gap between germline ends came to 12 bases. This CDR3 is built from 14 residues. Germline-derived CDR1 and CDR2 are SGHTA and FQGNSA. Written as DNA, the CDR3 is TGTGCCAGCAGCAGATACTCATCGAATCAGCCCCAGCATTTT. Translation gives CASSRYSSNQPQHF.

V is TRBV10-1 and J is TRBJ2-7, with D uncertain. Trimming removed 4 bases from V and 7 bases from J, with 17 bases in between. CDR1 and CDR2 from the germline V gene are WNHNN and SYGVQD (reference sequence). The CDR3 is 14 amino acids. CDR3 sequence (DNA): TGCGCCAGCAGTGGGGCCCTCTCTCCCGAGGAGCAGTACTTC. Its protein is CASSGALSPEEQYF.

The chain carries TRBV6-6 and TRBJ1-2; no reliable D call. Trimming cost V 7 bases and J 3 bases, with 12 bases left between them. This CDR3 comprises 13 residues. From germline, CDR1 is MNHNY and CDR2 SVGAGI (reference sequence). Written as DNA, the CDR3 is TGTGCCAGCAATCTGGACGGTTACTATGGCTACACCTTC. Amino acids: CASNLDGYYGYTF.

The V gene is TRBV4-2, the J gene TRBJ2-7; D is possibly TRBD1 (5 bases). This CDR3 spans 14 amino acids. Germline loops: CDR1 LGHNA, CDR2 YNFKEQ. Trimming cost V 1 base and J 6 bases, with 13 bases left between them. CDR3 loop: CASSQVTQVGEQYF. CDR3 nucleotides: TGTGCCAGCAGCCAAGTTACACAGGTTGGCGAGCAGTACTTC.

The rearrangement links TRBV4-1 to TRBJ1-1; D is possibly TRBD1 (5 bases). Germline V gene data show CDR1 as MGHRA and CDR2 as YSYEKL. Trimming pared 0 bases from V and 4 bases from J, leaving 9 bases between. This CDR3 has 14 amino acids. The CDR3 spells CASSQDAGVTEAFF. The CDR3, as DNA: TGCGCCAGCAGCCAAGATGCGGGGGTCACTGAAGCTTTCTTT.

The chain has TRBV4-2 and TRBJ2-6, with a tentative D call TRBD2 (7 bases). V shed 4 bases and J shed 4 bases, with 14 bases lying between them. The germline V gene encodes CDR1 LGHNA and CDR2 YNFKEQ. The CDR3 spans 16 residues. CDR3 loop: CASSPQRGAGANVLTF. In nucleotides, the CDR3 is TGTGCCAGCAGCCCCCAACGGGGGGCCGGGGCCAACGTCCTGACTTTC.

J is TRBJ1-5 and V is TRBV10-3; D is undetermined. Looked up from germline, CDR1 is ENHRY and CDR2 is SYGVKD. The CDR3 spans 13 residues. V lost 5 bases, J lost 2 bases, and 7 bases lay in between. As DNA, the CDR3 is TGTGCCATCAGTTCAGATGGCAATCAGCCCCAGCATTTT. It encodes CAISSDGNQPQHF.

V is TRBV6-5 and J is TRBJ1-5; D is undetermined. Germline V gene data show CDR1 as MNHEY and CDR2 as SVGAGI. The length of the CDR3 is 15 residues. V lost 2 bases, J lost 0 bases, and 8 bases lay in between. In nucleotides, the CDR3 is TGTGCCAGCAGTTACGGGCAGTATAGCAATCAGCCCCAGCATTTT. Its protein product is CASSYGQYSNQPQHF.

This clone was detected once. The gene calls are TRBV6-5 and TRBJ1-1; unclear D gene. The CDR3 runs to 11 residues. Looked up from germline, CDR1 is MNHEY and CDR2 is SVGAGI. V dropped 8 bases and J dropped 8 bases, with 12 bases sitting between them. DNA of the CDR3: TGTGCCAGCGGGCGGGAACTCGAAGCTTTCTTT. Protein: CASGRELEAFF.

The chain recombines TRBV30 with TRBJ1-1; D might be TRBD1 (5 bases). Germline CDR1 is GTSNPN and CDR2 is SVGIG (reference sequence). V dropped 6 bases and J dropped 0 bases, with 17 bases sitting between them. The CDR3 loop spans 15 amino acids. CDR3 nucleotides: TGTGCCTGTCTGCCGGGACTTATAATGAACACTGAAGCTTTCTTT. Its translation: CACLPGLIMNTEAFF.